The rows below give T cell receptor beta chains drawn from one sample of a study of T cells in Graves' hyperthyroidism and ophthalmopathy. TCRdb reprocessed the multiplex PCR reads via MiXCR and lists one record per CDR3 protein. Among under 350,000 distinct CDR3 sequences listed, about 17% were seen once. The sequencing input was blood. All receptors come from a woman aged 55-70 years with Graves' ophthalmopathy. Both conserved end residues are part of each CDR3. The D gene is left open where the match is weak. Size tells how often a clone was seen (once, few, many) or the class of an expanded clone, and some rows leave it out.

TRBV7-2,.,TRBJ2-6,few,TGTGCCAGCAGCTTTCGCTCTGGGGCCAACGTCCTGACTTTC,CASSFRSGANVLTF
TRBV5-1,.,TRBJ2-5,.,TGCGCCAGCAGCTTGATTGCAGCGCAAGAGACCCAGTACTTC,CASSLIAAQETQYF
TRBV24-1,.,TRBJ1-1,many,TGTGCCACCAGTGATCCGACCGGGGGGAACACTGAAGCTTTCTTT,CATSDPTGGNTEAFF
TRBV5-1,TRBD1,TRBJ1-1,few,TGCGCCAGCAGCATCGGGGGACAGGGCGAAGCTTTCTTT,CASSIGGQGEAFF
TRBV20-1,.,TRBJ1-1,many,TGCAGTGCTAGTCGGCAGGTTAGAGGTGAACCTGAAGCTTTCTTT,CSASRQVRGEPEAFF
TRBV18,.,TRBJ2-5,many,TGTGCCAGCTCCTCGGACTCCTCAGAGACCCAGTACTTC,CASSSDSSETQYF
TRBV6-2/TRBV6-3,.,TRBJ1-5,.,TGTGCCAGCAGTTTTCTGTCTCAGCCCCAGCATTTT,CASSFLSQPQHF
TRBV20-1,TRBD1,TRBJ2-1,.,TGCAGTGCTGTCCGGGACAGGGCTGTCCATGAGCAGTTCTTC,CSAVRDRAVHEQFF
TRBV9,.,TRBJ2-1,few,TGTGCCAGCAGCGTCGCTCATGGCGCCTCCTACAATGAGCAGTTCTTC,CASSVAHGASYNEQFF
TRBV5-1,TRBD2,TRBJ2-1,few,TGCGCCAGCAGCTTGGGTGCGGGAGACGACAATGAGCAGTTCTTC,CASSLGAGDDNEQFF
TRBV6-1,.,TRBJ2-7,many,TGTGCCAGCAGGGGATGGACACCAGGGACATACGAGCAGTACTTC,CASRGWTPGTYEQYF
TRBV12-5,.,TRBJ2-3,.,TGTGCTAGTGGTTTGGCCGGGGCCGATACGCAGTATTTT,CASGLAGADTQYF
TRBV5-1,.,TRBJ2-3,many,TGCGCCAGCAGCTCCCAGCGGGTTGAAGATACGCAGTATTTT,CASSSQRVEDTQYF
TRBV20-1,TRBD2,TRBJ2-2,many,TGCAGTGCTAGAGAATCCGGGGGGTGGGTCGGGGAGCTGTTTTTT,CSARESGGWVGELFF
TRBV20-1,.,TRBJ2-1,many,TGCAGTGCTAGAGATGCGTATGAGCAGTTCTTC,CSARDAYEQFF
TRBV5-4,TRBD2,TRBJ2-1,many,TGTGCCAGCAGCTTAGGCGGGAGGGAGGTCAATGAGCAGTTCTTC,CASSLGGREVNEQFF
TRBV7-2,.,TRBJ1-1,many,TGTGCCAGCAGCTTTACTATTGGTGAAGCTTTCTTT,CASSFTIGEAFF
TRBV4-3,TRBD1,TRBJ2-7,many,TGCGCCAGCAGCCTCGGGGGGACAGGGGCCTCCTACGAGCAGTACTTC,CASSLGGTGASYEQYF
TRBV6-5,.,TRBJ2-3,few,TGTGCCAGCAGTTACTCTCTAGCTAACACAGATACGCAGTATTTT,CASSYSLANTDTQYF
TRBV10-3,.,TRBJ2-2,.,TGTACCACCTCTACCGGGTCCCGGGGCACCGGGGAGCTGTTTTTT,CTTSTGSRGTGELFF
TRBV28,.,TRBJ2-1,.,TGTGCCAGCAGTTTAGCCAAGTCGGGGCCCAATGAGCAGTTCTTC,CASSLAKSGPNEQFF
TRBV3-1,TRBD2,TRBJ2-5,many,TGTGCCAGCAGTCAACTGCAGTCAGCGGGACAAGAGACCCAGTACTTC,CASSQLQSAGQETQYF
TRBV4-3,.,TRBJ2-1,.,TGCGCCAGCAGCGTGGGCATTGTCGATGAGCAGTTCTTC,CASSVGIVDEQFF
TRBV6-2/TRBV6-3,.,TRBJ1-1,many,TGTGCCAGCAGTCACCAACGAAGCCCCCCGATGAACACTGAAGCTTTCTTT,CASSHQRSPPMNTEAFF
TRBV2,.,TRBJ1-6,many,TGTGCCGGGGGAGAGAGCTCCTATAATTCACCCCTCCACTTT,CAGGESSYNSPLHF
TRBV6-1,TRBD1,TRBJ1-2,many,TGTGCCAGCACCCCGAAGGACAGGAAACCATATGGCTACACCTTC,CASTPKDRKPYGYTF
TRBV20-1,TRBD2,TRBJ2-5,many,TGCAGTGCGGGCGGGGGTAGTTTTGTCGCGACCCAGTACTTC,CSAGGGSFVATQYF
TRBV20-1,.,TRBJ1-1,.,TGCAGTGCTAGAGTTCAAGACGGGTTAGGAGCTTTCTTT,CSARVQDGLGAFF
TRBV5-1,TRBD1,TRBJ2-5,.,TGCGCCAGCAGCGGGGGACAGGGAATCAGGGAGACCCAGTACTTC,CASSGGQGIRETQYF
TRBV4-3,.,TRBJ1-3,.,TGCGCCAGCAGCCAAGACCCTAGAGGGGCTGGAAACACCATATATTTT,CASSQDPRGAGNTIYF
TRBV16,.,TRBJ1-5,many,TGTGCCAGCAGCCGGATTGATGCCAGGGTAAGCCAGCCCCAGCATTTT,CASSRIDARVSQPQHF
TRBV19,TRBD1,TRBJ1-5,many,TGTGCCAGTAGTAGAGACGGGACAGGGGGCGATCAGCCCCAGCATTTT,CASSRDGTGGDQPQHF
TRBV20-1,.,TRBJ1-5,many,TGCAGTGCTAGAGATCGGGGGGTCGGGTCGAATCAGCCCCAGCATTTT,CSARDRGVGSNQPQHF
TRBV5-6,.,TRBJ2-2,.,TGTGCCAGCAGCTTGCCCAGCGCCGAGGCCGGGGAGCTGTTTTTT,CASSLPSAEAGELFF
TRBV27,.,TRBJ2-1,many,TGTGCCAGCAAAATAGCGGAGGCCAACAATGAGCAGTTCTTC,CASKIAEANNEQFF
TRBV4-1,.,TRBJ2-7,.,TGCGCCAGCAGCCAAGTCGGGGGAACGTACGAGCAGTACTTC,CASSQVGGTYEQYF
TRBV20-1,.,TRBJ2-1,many,TGCAGTGTTCCGCAGCTCGGAAGCTCCTACAATGAGCAGTTCTTC,CSVPQLGSSYNEQFF